These 16 T cell receptor beta chains came from one sample sequenced in a study of T cells in Graves' hyperthyroidism and ophthalmopathy. Amplified TCR beta CDR3 regions came from RNA transcripts. HTBI primers were used for first-round RT-PCR of the TCR CDR3. One entry per CDR3 protein results from TCRdb running MiXCR on the multiplex PCR reads. The repertoire consists of approximately 430,000 distinct CDR3 sequences, with around 14% occurring once and the leading ten covering almost 8%. Sequenced material: blood. The receptors originated from a woman between 18 and 29 years old with Graves' hyperthyroidism.

This clonotype was seen at least ten times. The J gene is TRBJ1-2, the V gene TRBV20-1; 8 bases line up with TRBD1. Germline V gene lookup returns CDR1 DFQATT and CDR2 SNEGSKA (reference sequence). The CDR3 is 13 residues long. V dropped 6 bases and J dropped 3; count of bases not matched to a gene: 6. The CDR3 coding sequence is TGCAGTGCGGGCTCAGGGGGCGACTATGGCTACACCTTC. This encodes CSAGSGGDYGYTF.

V is TRBV2 and J is TRBJ2-3; 7 bases map to TRBD2. Germline lookup yields CDR1 SNHLY and CDR2 FYNNEI. V lost 5 bases to trimming and J lost 5 bases; unmatched junction nucleotides: 7. The CDR3 contains 14 residues. Here the CDR3 DNA reads TGTGCCAGCAGTCTACTAGCGTCTAAAGATACGCAGTATTTT. Protein sequence: CASSLLASKDTQYF.

This clonotype was observed many times. The rearrangement uses TRBV7-9 and TRBJ2-3; 8 nucleotides align to TRBD2. V gave up 1 base and J gave up 6 bases; unmatched junction bases: 6. This CDR3 is built from 15 residues. Per the germline V gene, CDR1 is SEHNR and CDR2 is FQNEAQ (reference sequence). The CDR3: CASSLVAGGVDTQYF. CDR3 sequence (DNA): TGTGCCAGCAGCTTAGTTGCGGGAGGAGTGGATACGCAGTATTTT.

This clonotype was detected ten times or more. V usage is TRBV12-5 and J usage is TRBJ2-1, with D possibly being TRBD2 (7 bases). The CDR3 sequence is 21 residues long. The V gene lost 0 bases and the J gene lost 7 bases, with 31 bases spanning the gap. The germline V gene has CDR1 LGHNT and CDR2 FRNRAP. CDR3 in amino acids: CASGLVLRRGPILGGANEQFF. The CDR3, as DNA: TGTGCTAGTGGTTTGGTACTACGGCGGGGGCCAATCCTGGGAGGGGCAAATGAGCAGTTCTTC.

This clonotype was counted ten times or more. The rearrangement joins TRBV27 to TRBJ2-3; D possibly corresponds to TRBD1 (5 bases). There are 20 residues in the CDR3. Trimming removed 6 bases at V and 2 bases at J, with 30 bases between. Germline V gene lookup returns CDR1 MNHEY and CDR2 SMNVEV (reference sequence). CDR3 sequence (DNA): TGTGCCAGCAGCCCTTTCTCCACCTCAGGGCGGAGAGACCACACAGATACGCAGTATTTT. This encodes CASSPFSTSGRRDHTDTQYF.

This clonotype occurred many times. The genes are TRBV28 and TRBJ1-5, with D perhaps TRBD1 (6 bases). Trimming pared 5 bases from V and 2 bases from J, leaving 13 bases between. CDR1 is MDHEN, CDR2 SYDVKM, per germline. The CDR3 contains 15 residues. The CDR3 DNA sequence: TGTGCCAGCAGTGTTCACAGGGATGGCAATCAGCCCCAGCATTTT. It translates to CASSVHRDGNQPQHF.

This clonotype has ten or more counts. The J gene is TRBJ2-7, the V gene TRBV5-1; D gene unclear. Looked up from germline, CDR1 is SGHRS and CDR2 is YFSETQ. The CDR3 length is 13 residues. Trimming removed 0 bases at V and 5 bases at J, with 9 bases between. CDR3 sequence (DNA): TGCGCCAGCAGCTTGGTTCGGGCGGACGAGCAGTACTTC. Protein: CASSLVRADEQYF. The full variable domain, completed using reference TRBV5-1 and TRBJ2-7, is KAGVTQTPRYLIKTRGQQVTLSCSPISGHRSVSWYQQTPGQGLQFLFEYFSETQRNKGNFPGRFSGRQFSNSRSEMNVSTLELGDSALYLCASSLVRADEQYFGPGTRLTVT.

This clonotype was seen at least ten times. This chain joins TRBV4-1 and TRBJ2-7, with 8 bases aligning to TRBD1. V was pared by 0 bases and J by 3 bases, with 4 bases of the junction left unmatched. Germline CDR1 MGHRA, CDR2 YSYEKL. There are 15 residues in the CDR3. CDR3 DNA sequence: TGCGCCAGCAGCCAAGAAACAGGGGGACGCTACGAGCAGTACTTC. Its protein product is CASSQETGGRYEQYF.

This clonotype occurred many times. The rearrangement links TRBV11-3 to TRBJ2-2; 7 bases are a match to TRBD2. The germline gives CDR1 SGHNT, CDR2 YENEEA. The CDR3 is 16 amino acids. V gave up 6 bases and J gave up 1 base; unmatched junction bases: 8. DNA for the CDR3: TGTGCCAGCAGGCCCTCAGCGGGATTGAACACCGGGGAGCTGTTTTTT. Encoded protein: CASRPSAGLNTGELFF.

This clonotype was counted between two and nine times. The rearrangement links TRBV11-3 to TRBJ2-7, with D perhaps assigned TRBD1 or TRBD2 (5 bases each). CDR1 is SGHNT and CDR2 is YENEEA in the germline V gene. V was pared by 5 bases and J by 4 bases, with 21 bases between. This CDR3 is built from 16 residues. CDR3 loop: CASSTHGTARGYEQYF. The CDR3 coding sequence is TGTGCCAGCAGCACCCACGGGACCGCTCGCGGATACGAGCAGTACTTC.

The CDR3 here is CSSRQGSYNEQFF. The CDR3 region has the DNA TGCAGCTCGCGACAGGGATCCTACAATGAGCAGTTCTTC. The chain couples TRBV29-1 to TRBJ2-1; 7 nucleotides align to TRBD1. The V segment lost 8 bases and the J segment 1 base; nucleotides outside the gene matches: 5. The CDR3 runs 13 residues. CDR1 and CDR2 from the germline V gene are SQVTM and ANQGSEA.

This clonotype has a handful of counts. The rearrangement uses TRBV30 and TRBJ1-2, with 7 bases identical to TRBD1. V dropped 5 bases and J dropped 7; count of bases not matched to a gene: 4. The CDR3 extends over 11 amino acids. Per germline, CDR1 GTSNPN and CDR2 SVGIG (reference sequence). The CDR3 sequence: CAWDRVTGYTF. CDR3 DNA: TGTGCCTGGGACAGGGTGACTGGCTACACCTTC.

This clonotype was seen repeatedly, ten times or more. The V gene is TRBV2, the J gene TRBJ2-5; D possibly corresponds to TRBD1 (6 bases). The CDR3 extends over 15 amino acids. Deletions cut 6 bases from V and 5 bases from J, with 19 bases between. Germline values: CDR1 SNHLY, CDR2 FYNNEI. CDR3 amino acids: CASSRQNRRGETQYF. Here the CDR3 DNA reads TGTGCCAGCAGCCGGCAGAACCGAAGGGGGGAGACCCAGTACTTC.

This clonotype showed up many times. The CDR3 sequence is CASSLFTGGIGPQHF. Here the CDR3 DNA reads TGTGCCAGCAGTTTGTTCACAGGGGGGATCGGGCCCCAGCATTTT. The chain combines TRBV12-3 or TRBV12-4 with TRBJ1-5, with 8 bases that match TRBD1. The V gene end was trimmed by 3 bases and the J gene end by 9 bases; junction bases not matched to a gene: 10. The length of the CDR3 is 15 residues.

This clonotype has just a few counts. V usage is TRBV6-1 and J usage is TRBJ1-3; possibly TRBD1 for D (6 bases). The CDR3 has 17 amino acids. Per the germline V gene, CDR1 is MNHNS and CDR2 is SASEGT. Trimming took 7 bases from V and 1 from J, leaving 20 bases between them. CDR3 loop: CASTAGHLRASGNTIYF. The CDR3 DNA reads as TGTGCCAGCACCGCGGGACACCTCAGGGCATCTGGAAACACCATATATTTT.

This clonotype has a count of ten or more. V gene TRBV7-9 combines with J gene TRBJ1-2, with D hard to call. This CDR3 is 14 amino acids long. V lost 1 base, J lost 8 bases, and 14 bases lay in between. The germline gives CDR1 SEHNR, CDR2 FQNEAQ (reference sequence). For the CDR3, the DNA is TGTGCCAGCAGCTTAGAGGACCAGCGTGGAGGCTACACCTTC. Its protein is CASSLEDQRGGYTF.